A selection of T cell receptor beta chains follows, all from one sample in a study of T cell repertoires in cytomegalovirus infection. TCRdb fed the reads into MiXCR, producing one record per CDR3 protein. The sample includes approximately 500,000 distinct CDR3 sequences, more than 15% of them seen just once. Sequenced input: CD8+ T cells from PBMCs. The receptors derive from a human donor in good health (CMV status not recorded). Some clones in this sample may be carry-over from other donors' samples. CDR3s include the opening cysteine and the closing phenylalanine or tryptophan. A D gene is named only where the DNA matches it firmly. Rows give clone size only sometimes, using once, few, many, or a class for an expanded clone.

j_call d_call v_call clone_size cdr3_aa cdr3_nt
TRBJ1-5 - TRBV19 - CASSIVRDSYQPQHF TGTGCCAGTAGTATAGTACGCGACAGTTATCAGCCCCAGCATTTT
TRBJ2-5 TRBD2 TRBV20-1 few CSARAKKRGIQETQYF TGCAGTGCTAGAGCGAAGAAGCGGGGCATCCAAGAGACCCAGTACTTC
TRBJ1-1 - TRBV11-2 many CASSISGGSSEAFF TGTGCCAGCAGCATTAGCGGGGGCTCTTCTGAAGCTTTCTTT
TRBJ2-7 TRBD2 TRBV6-1 few CASSELAGGWYEQYF TGTGCCAGCAGTGAACTAGCGGGAGGGTGGTACGAGCAGTACTTC
TRBJ2-3 TRBD2 TRBV20-1 - CSARDPGTSEYTQYF TGCAGTGCTAGAGATCCCGGGACTAGCGAATATACGCAGTATTTT
TRBJ1-5 - TRBV6-1 few CASSPGGPGQPQHF TGTGCCAGCAGCCCCGGGGGGCCTGGTCAGCCCCAGCATTTT
TRBJ2-2 TRBD1 TRBV20-1 few CSAWDRGENTGELFF TGCAGTGCGTGGGACAGGGGGGAGAACACCGGGGAGCTGTTTTTT
TRBJ2-7 TRBD1 TRBV27 many CASSVRGTAYEQYF TGTGCCAGCAGCGTCCGTGGGACAGCCTACGAGCAGTACTTC
TRBJ2-7 - TRBV28 many CASRPNLSYEQYF TGTGCCAGCCGACCTAACCTCTCCTACGAGCAGTACTTC
TRBJ2-2 - TRBV4-1 - CASSQAPGELFF TGCGCCAGCAGCCAAGCCCCCGGGGAGCTGTTTTTT
TRBJ1-2 - TRBV7-6 few CASSLAAASDGYTF TGTGCCAGCAGCTTAGCGGCGGCTTCGGATGGCTACACCTTC
TRBJ1-2 - TRBV5-4 few CASSDRFRGYGYTF TGTGCCAGCAGCGACAGGTTTCGGGGCTATGGCTACACCTTC
TRBJ1-2 - TRBV10-3 many CAISDGAVRYGYTF TGTGCCATCAGTGACGGGGCAGTTCGGTATGGCTACACCTTC
TRBJ2-5 TRBD2 TRBV4-1 - CASSQAGGRRQETQYF TGCGCCAGCAGCCAAGCGGGGGGTCGGAGGCAAGAGACCCAGTACTTC
TRBJ1-4 - TRBV6-1 many CASSVRATNEKLFF TGTGCCAGCAGTGTCAGGGCAACTAATGAAAAACTGTTTTTT
TRBJ1-2 - TRBV13 few CASSFLTDGGGYTF TGTGCCAGCAGTTTCCTGACCGACGGGGGTGGCTACACCTTC
TRBJ2-1 TRBD1 TRBV7-8 many CASSSWDSEYNEQFF TGTGCCAGCAGCTCGTGGGACAGCGAGTACAATGAGCAGTTCTTC
TRBJ2-3 TRBD2 TRBV27 many CASSPSGDVTSPGTDTQYF TGTGCCAGCAGTCCCAGCGGGGATGTAACTAGCCCGGGCACAGATACGCAGTATTTT
TRBJ2-1 - TRBV5-6 - CASNLRITSYNEQFF TGTGCCAGCAACCTACGGATCACCTCCTACAATGAGCAGTTCTTC
TRBJ1-2 TRBD1 TRBV6-5 - CASRQGGVYGYTF TGTGCCAGCAGACAGGGGGGGGTTTATGGCTACACCTTC
TRBJ2-3 - TRBV6-1 many CASRDGTDTQYF TGTGCCAGCAGGGACGGCACAGATACGCAGTATTTT
TRBJ1-1 TRBD1 TRBV19 - CASSMGTGVVEAFF TGTGCCAGTAGTATGGGGACAGGGGTCGTTGAAGCTTTCTTT
TRBJ1-2 - TRBV4-1 few CASSQASGANYGYTF TGCGCCAGCAGCCAGGCTTCCGGGGCAAACTATGGCTACACCTTC
TRBJ1-1 TRBD1 TRBV11-2 many CASSFWTGNTEAFF TGTGCCAGCAGCTTTTGGACAGGGAACACTGAAGCTTTCTTT
TRBJ2-7 - TRBV7-2 medium-sized CASSLGFDSYEQYF TGTGCCAGCAGCTTAGGCTTCGACAGCTACGAGCAGTACTTC
TRBJ2-1 - TRBV7-6 - CASTLLVGPARNEKFF TGTGCAAGCACCCTGCTGGTGGGCCCCGCACGAAATGAGAAGTTCTTC
TRBJ2-1 TRBD2 TRBV10-3 few CAISESGGAREQFF TGTGCCATCAGTGAGAGCGGGGGGGCCCGGGAGCAGTTCTTC
TRBJ1-4 - TRBV7-9 many CASSSSRDHNEKLFF TGTGCCAGCAGCTCCTCCCGGGACCATAATGAAAAACTGTTTTTT
TRBJ2-7 - TRBV7-6 many CASSPNTGQKEQYF TGTGCCAGCAGCCCTAACACAGGGCAAAAGGAGCAGTACTTC
TRBJ1-5 - TRBV6-6 - CASSYWGVNQPQHF TGTGCCAGCAGTTACTGGGGTGTCAATCAGCCCCAGCATTTT
TRBJ2-3 - TRBV25-1 - CASGHQGSSSTDTQYF TGTGCCAGCGGACACCAGGGGTCCTCTAGCACAGATACGCAGTATTTT
TRBJ2-7 TRBD1 TRBV5-5 many CASRGTGGYHEQYF TGTGCCAGCAGGGGAACAGGGGGCTACCACGAGCAGTACTTC
TRBJ1-5 - TRBV19 many CASSIKGPQHF TGTGCCAGTAGTATCAAAGGGCCCCAGCATTTT
TRBJ2-1 - TRBV7-9 many CASSLGPEFGLAWNEQFF TGTGCCAGCAGCTTAGGCCCTGAGTTCGGGCTAGCTTGGAATGAGCAGTTCTTC
TRBJ2-2 - TRBV7-9 - CASSMMGHANTGELFF TGTGCCAGCAGTATGATGGGACATGCGAACACCGGGGAGCTGTTTTTT
TRBJ1-2 - TRBV6-7 many CASSPRDTSGYTF TGTGCCAGCAGTCCCCGGGACACTTCTGGCTACACCTTC
TRBJ2-7 - TRBV6-5 - CASSAFPGDEQYF TGTGCCAGCAGTGCCTTTCCGGGGGACGAGCAGTACTTC
TRBJ1-3 - TRBV2 few CASSDAPGGVLSGNTIYF TGTGCCAGCAGTGACGCGCCGGGGGGTGTCCTCTCGGGAAACACCATATATTTT
TRBJ2-7 TRBD1 TRBV7-3 few CASSSTGGDSYEQYF TGTGCCAGCAGCTCAACAGGGGGCGACTCCTACGAGCAGTACTTC
TRBJ2-5 TRBD2 TRBV28 many CASSFLAGGPGFETQYF TGTGCCAGCAGTTTTCTAGCGGGAGGGCCGGGGTTTGAGACCCAGTACTTC
TRBJ1-2 - TRBV7-6 many CASSLGAGHGYTF TGTGCCAGCAGCTTAGGGGCAGGGCATGGCTACACCTTC
TRBJ1-2 - TRBV20-1 - CSANNALGPLQGYTF TGCAGTGCTAATAACGCCCTGGGCCCTTTACAGGGCTACACCTTC
TRBJ2-2 - TRBV19 many CASSPRQGLNTGELFF TGTGCCAGCAGCCCCCGACAGGGACTGAACACCGGGGAGCTGTTTTTT
TRBJ2-1 TRBD2 TRBV20-1 many CSARDWAGVNEQFF TGCAGTGCTAGAGACTGGGCGGGAGTCAATGAGCAGTTCTTC
TRBJ2-3 - TRBV27 - CASSFRQFADTQYF TGTGCCAGCAGTTTCAGACAGTTTGCAGATACGCAGTATTTT
TRBJ2-3 - TRBV12-3/TRBV12-4 few CASRLNRGGGRTQYF TGTGCCAGCAGACTAAACAGGGGAGGGGGGCGAACGCAGTATTTT
TRBJ1-2 - TRBV4-3 once CASSQEDRSFYVYTF TGCGCCAGCAGCCAAGAAGACAGGAGCTTCTATGTTTACACCTTC